A single sample is the source of the 29 T cell receptor beta chains below, sequenced in a study of neurological immune-mediated disorders. TCRdb ran MiXCR on the 5' RACE reads and lists one entry per CDR3 protein. Among about 120,000 distinct CDR3 sequences, approximately 3.2% were seen once, and the ten largest hold over 1%. The sequenced sample consisted of PBMCs. Receptor source: a woman younger than 45 with multiple sclerosis.

This clonotype was detected ten times or more. This chain uses TRBV5-1 with TRBJ1-1, with TRBD1 as a possible D gene (6 bases). The CDR3 sequence is 14 residues long. Germline loops: CDR1 SGHRS, CDR2 YFSETQ. V dropped 2 bases and J dropped 4 bases, with 12 bases sitting between them. CDR3 sequence: CASSFTGSRTEAFF. CDR3 DNA: TGCGCCAGCAGCTTCACAGGGAGTCGCACTGAAGCTTTCTTT.

In its sample, this clonotype was seen many times. The chain joins TRBV12-3 or TRBV12-4 to TRBJ2-7, with 7 bases identical to TRBD2. The CDR3 has 14 residues. J lost 7 bases, V lost 5 bases, and 11 bases had no gene match. DNA of the CDR3: TGTGCCAGCAGTCTCAAACGGCGGGGGACGGAGCAGTACTTC. Amino acids: CASSLKRRGTEQYF.

This clonotype was seen many times. The chain employs TRBV20-1 and TRBJ2-7; D unresolved. The CDR3 runs to 13 residues. The V end lost 3 bases, the J end lost 3 bases, and 12 bases lay between the germline ends. Germline V gene sequence: CDR1 DFQATT, CDR2 SNEGSKA (reference sequence). The CDR3: CSASWGASYEQYF. The CDR3 DNA reads as TGCAGTGCTAGTTGGGGTGCAAGCTACGAGCAGTACTTC.

This clonotype was detected ten times or more. CDR3 in amino acids: CASSDLGREREQFF. The CDR3 bases are TGTGCCAGCAGTGACCTTGGTCGGGAGCGTGAGCAGTTCTTC. V usage is TRBV25-1 and J usage is TRBJ2-1; TRBD2 is a possible D gene (6 bases). This CDR3 has 14 residues. CDR1 is MGHDK, CDR2 SYGVNS, per germline. The V end was cut by 3 bases, the J end by 9 bases, with 15 bases between.

V and J are TRBV20-1 and TRBJ1-1, with no clear D. V dropped 3 bases and J dropped 4 bases, with 15 bases sitting between them. This CDR3 has 14 amino acids. Germline-derived CDR1 and CDR2 are DFQATT and SNEGSKA (reference sequence). CDR3 sequence reads: CSASQTLMGTEAFF. The DNA for the CDR3 is TGCAGTGCTAGTCAGACGCTAATGGGCACTGAAGCTTTCTTT.

This clonotype has at least ten counts. The CDR3 bases are TGTGCCAGCACCCTGACAGGGCCGGCCGTCCCAGATACGCAGTATTTT. Residues: CASTLTGPAVPDTQYF. The chain employs TRBV7-2 and TRBJ2-3; 7 bases are shared with TRBD1. The length of the CDR3 is 16 residues. The ends lost 7 bases at V and 4 bases at J; junction bases unmatched: 14. Per germline, CDR1 SGHTA and CDR2 FQGNSA.

This clonotype was observed many times. J is TRBJ2-1 and V is TRBV20-1; 12 bases align to TRBD2. The CDR3 has 14 residues. With V trimmed by 6 bases and J by 9 bases, 9 bases remained unmatched. Per the germline V gene, CDR1 is DFQATT and CDR2 is SNEGSKA (reference sequence). CDR3 loop: CSAETSGRSREQFF. The CDR3 nucleotides are TGCAGTGCCGAAACTAGCGGGAGGTCCCGTGAGCAGTTCTTC.

Ten or more counts support this clonotype. The gene calls are TRBV20-1 and TRBJ2-1; 7 positions agree with TRBD2. The CDR3 length is 12 residues. Germline V gene lookup returns CDR1 DFQATT and CDR2 SNEGSKA (reference sequence). The CDR3 is CGAGITHNEQFF. The DNA for the CDR3 is TGCGGAGCGGGAATCACGCACAATGAGCAGTTCTTC.

This clonotype was seen many times. V is TRBV20-1 and J is TRBJ1-5; unclear D gene. V was shortened by 0 bases and J by 6 bases, with 18 bases between the two germline ends. The CDR3 runs 16 residues. The germline CDR1 and CDR2 sequences are DFQATT and SNEGSKA (reference sequence). CDR3 protein: CSARDRGSPTGQPQHF. The DNA for the CDR3 is TGCAGTGCTAGAGATCGGGGAAGCCCGACGGGTCAGCCCCAGCATTTT.

This clonotype was found many times. The junction does not match germline at one end; this may be a read error. The chain joins TRBV20-1 to TRBJ2-5; D ambiguous. The CDR3 runs to 13 residues. The germline CDR1 and CDR2 sequences are DFQATT and SNEGSKA (reference sequence). The CDR3 loop is CSARGPEEETQYF. The CDR3 DNA follows: TGCAGTGCGAGAGGCCCAGAAGAAGAGACCCAGTACTTC.

The sample holds many counts of this clonotype. The rearrangement links TRBV20-1 to TRBJ1-5; no definite D call. There are 13 residues in the CDR3. Trimming stripped 1 base from V and 2 bases from J, with 6 bases between. Per the germline V gene, CDR1 is DFQATT and CDR2 is SNEGSKA (reference sequence). The CDR3 sequence: CSARGGGNQPQHF. CDR3 DNA: TGCAGTGCTAGAGGGGGAGGCAATCAGCCCCAGCATTTT.

This clonotype was counted ten times or more. The chain links TRBV20-1 to TRBJ2-7; possibly TRBD1 for D (6 bases). V dropped 5 bases and J dropped 5 bases, with 13 bases sitting between them. The CDR3 contains 12 residues. Germline V gives CDR1 DFQATT, CDR2 SNEGSKA (reference sequence). The CDR3 reads CSARQVINEQYF. CDR3 coding DNA: TGCAGTGCTCGACAGGTGATAAACGAGCAGTACTTC.

This clonotype was observed many times. The V call is TRBV12-3 or TRBV12-4, the J call TRBJ2-2, with D possibly TRBD2 on 7 matching bases. The CDR3 runs 12 residues. Between the trimmed V and J ends, which lost 10 bases and 5 bases, there was a span of 11 bases. CDR3: CANREGTGELFF. The CDR3 nucleotides read TGTGCCAACAGGGAGGGTACCGGGGAGCTGTTTTTT.

The table lists this clonotype with many counts. This chain links TRBV20-1 with TRBJ2-7; D is perhaps TRBD2 (5 bases). The length of the CDR3 is 14 residues. Germline assignment: CDR1 DFQATT and CDR2 SNEGSKA (reference sequence). Trimming removed 3 bases from V and 3 bases from J, with 15 bases in between. DNA of the CDR3: TGCAGTGCTAGGGAACGGGGTACCCTCTACGAGCAGTACTTC. As protein: CSARERGTLYEQYF.

The sample holds many counts of this clonotype. This chain joins TRBV10-2 and TRBJ1-6; D perhaps matches TRBD1 (6 bases). Germline V lookup: CDR1 WSHSY, CDR2 SAAADI. Between the trimmed V and J ends, which lost 10 bases and 8 bases, there was a span of 12 bases. The CDR3 extends over 12 amino acids. The CDR3 is CATAGGDSPLHF. DNA for the CDR3: TGCGCCACGGCGGGGGGCGATTCACCCCTCCACTTT.

This clonotype came up many times. The V and J genes are TRBV29-1 and TRBJ2-7; D gene unclear. The ends were cut back, 2 bases at V and 0 bases at J, with 8 bases in the middle. The germline CDR1 and CDR2 sequences are SQVTM and ANQGSEA. The CDR3 has 13 amino acids. CDR3 sequence reads: CSVEQVNSYEQYF. CDR3 coding DNA: TGCAGCGTTGAACAGGTAAACTCCTACGAGCAGTACTTC.

This clonotype was seen a handful of times. This chain connects TRBV28 to TRBJ2-1; 7 bases line up with TRBD1. The germline CDR1 and CDR2 sequences are MDHEN and SYDVKM. The J segment lost 7 bases and the V segment lost 7 bases, leaving 10 bases of the junction unmatched. There are 14 residues in the CDR3. In nucleotides, the CDR3 is TGTGCCAGCATCGGCCAGGGGGAGTGGAATGAGCAGTTCTTC. The encoded protein is CASIGQGEWNEQFF.

This clonotype was detected many times. The chain recombines TRBV20-1 with TRBJ2-2; 7 nucleotides line up with TRBD1. Germline CDR1 DFQATT, CDR2 SNEGSKA (reference sequence). The V gene end was trimmed by 6 bases and the J gene end by 2 bases; junction bases not matched to a gene: 6. CDR3 size: 14 residues. In nucleotides, the CDR3 is TGCAGTGCACGGACAGGAGGAAACACCGGGGAGCTGTTTTTT. It translates to CSARTGGNTGELFF.

This clonotype was seen at least ten times. The rearrangement links TRBV27 to TRBJ2-1; weak D call: TRBD1 (5 bases). CDR1 is MNHEY and CDR2 is SMNVEV in the germline V gene (reference sequence). Trimming shortened V by 6 bases and J by 7 bases, and 13 bases separated the two germline ends. The CDR3 consists of 13 residues. The CDR3, as DNA: TGTGCCAGCAGAATTACAGGATTTAATGAGCAGTTCTTC. Amino acids: CASRITGFNEQFF.

In this sample, this clonotype turned up many times. The junction departs from the called germline gene at one end, perhaps through a read error. The rearrangement links TRBV29-1 to TRBJ1-2; 7 nucleotides agree with TRBD1. Germline-derived CDR1 and CDR2 are SQVTM and ANQGSEA. The CDR3 length is 12 residues. Here the CDR3 DNA reads TGCAGCGTAGAAGGGGGCCACTATGGCTACACCTTC. Amino acid sequence: CSVEGGHYGYTF.

Many counts were recorded for this clonotype. J is TRBJ2-3 and V is TRBV20-1; 8 bases are shared with TRBD1. V trimming: 0 bases; J trimming: 3 bases; junction bases outside the gene matches: 8. CDR1 DFQATT and CDR2 SNEGSKA come from the germline V gene (reference sequence). The CDR3 has 16 amino acids. The CDR3, as DNA: TGCAGTGCTAGAGATGCTCAATGGACAGGGACAGATACGCAGTATTTT. It encodes CSARDAQWTGTDTQYF.

At least ten counts were recorded for this clonotype. J is TRBJ1-6 and V is TRBV5-1; no clear D gene. Germline CDR1 reads SGHRS; CDR2 reads YFSETQ. Trimming pared 0 bases from V and 10 bases from J, leaving 11 bases between. The CDR3 spans 14 residues. CDR3 loop: CASSLVGSGSPLHF. The CDR3 bases are TGCGCCAGCAGCTTGGTAGGATCCGGGTCACCCCTCCACTTT.

This clonotype showed up many times. CDR3 loop: CSVSHDSDNQPQHF. The CDR3 DNA reads TGCAGCGTTTCCCACGACAGCGACAATCAGCCCCAGCATTTT. This chain connects TRBV29-1 to TRBJ1-5; D may be TRBD1 (5 bases). Germline V lookup: CDR1 SQVTM, CDR2 ANQGSEA. CDR3 length: 14 amino acids. V was shortened by 5 bases and J by 3 bases, with 14 bases between the two germline ends.

The sample holds many counts of this clonotype. The chain uses TRBV7-6 and TRBJ1-3; 8 bases match TRBD1. V shed 5 bases, J shed 2 bases, and the junction held 5 bases outside the gene matches. Germline V gene sequence: CDR1 SGHVS, CDR2 FNYEAQ. CDR3 length: 15 amino acids. CDR3 nucleotides: TGTGCCAGCAGCGAGGACAGGGCTCCTGGAAACACCATATATTTT. Amino acids: CASSEDRAPGNTIYF.

This clonotype has a count of ten or more. The gene calls are TRBV20-1 and TRBJ2-3; D gene uncertain. The germline V gene has CDR1 DFQATT and CDR2 SNEGSKA (reference sequence). This CDR3 contains 15 residues. Trimming shortened V by 0 bases and J by 2 bases, and 12 bases separated the two germline ends. In DNA, the CDR3 is TGCAGTGCTAGAGATCCCCAGAGAAACACAGATACGCAGTATTTT. The encoded protein is CSARDPQRNTDTQYF.

This clonotype was recorded many times. This chain connects TRBV5-4 to TRBJ2-7; no clear D gene. The V end lost 1 base, the J end lost 6 bases, and 8 bases lay between the germline ends. CDR1 and CDR2 from the germline V gene are SGHNT and YYREEE (reference sequence). CDR3 length: 12 residues. CDR3 nucleotides: TGTGCCAGCAGCTTGCAAACCGTCGAGCAGTACTTC. It specifies CASSLQTVEQYF.

This clonotype has ten or more counts. This chain joins TRBV6-6 and TRBJ1-6; 8 nucleotides align to TRBD1. V trimming: 7 bases; J trimming: 9 bases; junction bases outside the gene matches: 11. CDR3 length equals 15 residues. Looked up from germline, CDR1 is MNHNY and CDR2 is SVGAGI (reference sequence). CDR3 residues: CASNTVGQVSSPLHF. DNA of the CDR3: TGTGCCAGCAATACCGTGGGACAGGTTTCTTCACCCCTCCACTTT.

As for this clonotype: Its ends do not fully match the called genes, so a read error is possible. The chain is built from TRBV20-1 and TRBJ1-5, with 7 nucleotides matching TRBD1. The CDR3 is 12 amino acids. Germline CDR1 is DFQATT and CDR2 is SNEGSKA (reference sequence). Here the CDR3 reads CSARQGGKTQNF. CDR3 DNA sequence: TGCAGTGCTAGACAGGGGGGGAAGACCCAGAATTTT.

This clonotype came up many times. J is TRBJ2-7 and V is TRBV18, with D maybe TRBD1 (6 bases). The V gene lost 3 bases and the J gene lost 2 bases, with 17 bases spanning the gap. The CDR3 is 16 amino acids. The germline gives CDR1 KGHSH, CDR2 LQKENI. CDR3 in amino acids: CASSPGNDRRPYEQYF. The CDR3 nucleotides are TGTGCCAGCTCACCGGGGAACGACAGGCGCCCCTACGAGCAGTACTTC.